A selection of T cell receptor beta chains follows, all from one sample in a study of T cells after yellow fever vaccination. TCRdb re-derived calls from the 5' RACE reads in MiXCR, one entry per CDR3 protein. The profile shows a few hundred thousand distinct CDR3 sequences, more than 3% of them singletons. Sequenced material: CD4+ T cells sorted from PBMCs, taken 10 days after the yellow fever booster vaccination. The receptors stem from a young man who received the YFV17D yellow fever vaccine. The CDR3 runs from the conserved cysteine through the conserved F or W. The order of the fields is D gene, J gene, V gene, clone size, CDR3 protein, CDR3 DNA. The D gene is left open where the match is weak. For some rows the clone size is stated as once, few or many, or as a class when expanded; others skip it.

D gene: TRBD1; J gene: TRBJ1-3; V gene: TRBV20-1; clone size: few; CDR3 protein: CSARAPRGRAGNTIYF; CDR3 DNA: TGCAGTGCTAGAGCCCCCAGGGGGCGCGCTGGAAACACCATATATTTT
D gene: .; J gene: TRBJ1-2; V gene: TRBV13; clone size: few; CDR3 protein: CASGGAPDYTF; CDR3 DNA: TGTGCCAGCGGGGGGGCGCCGGACTACACCTTC
D gene: .; J gene: TRBJ1-1; V gene: TRBV6-5; clone size: few; CDR3 protein: CASSRGRTEAFF; CDR3 DNA: TGTGCCAGCAGTAGAGGGCGGACTGAAGCTTTCTTT
D gene: .; J gene: TRBJ2-2; V gene: TRBV5-1; clone size: many; CDR3 protein: CASSTRAQGPGELFF; CDR3 DNA: TGCGCCAGCAGCACACGTGCTCAGGGCCCCGGGGAGCTGTTTTTT
D gene: .; J gene: TRBJ1-5; V gene: TRBV4-3; clone size: few; CDR3 protein: CASSQDRHQDQPQHF; CDR3 DNA: TGCGCCAGCAGCCAAGATCGCCACCAGGACCAGCCCCAGCATTTT
D gene: .; J gene: TRBJ2-3; V gene: TRBV28; clone size: many; CDR3 protein: CASSPGTEGTQYF; CDR3 DNA: TGTGCCAGCAGTCCAGGGACTGAGGGTACGCAGTATTTT
D gene: .; J gene: TRBJ1-5; V gene: TRBV7-8; clone size: many; CDR3 protein: CASSLVFGTDARPQHF; CDR3 DNA: TGTGCCAGCAGCTTAGTGTTCGGGACCGACGCCCGGCCCCAGCATTTT
D gene: .; J gene: TRBJ1-2; V gene: TRBV6-6; clone size: few; CDR3 protein: CASTRQNYGYTF; CDR3 DNA: TGTGCCAGCACCAGACAGAACTATGGCTACACCTTC
D gene: .; J gene: TRBJ2-1; V gene: TRBV9; clone size: many; CDR3 protein: CASRPLSSYNEQFF; CDR3 DNA: TGTGCCAGCAGACCCCTGAGCTCCTACAATGAGCAGTTCTTC
D gene: .; J gene: TRBJ1-6; V gene: TRBV6-1; clone size: few; CDR3 protein: CASIGRQGIIYNSPLHF; CDR3 DNA: TGTGCCAGCATCGGTCGGCAGGGGATAATCTATAATTCACCCCTCCACTTT
D gene: .; J gene: TRBJ2-2; V gene: TRBV7-2; clone size: many; CDR3 protein: CASSFFGELFF; CDR3 DNA: TGTGCCAGCAGCTTCTTCGGGGAGCTGTTTTTT
D gene: TRBD1; J gene: TRBJ2-7; V gene: TRBV4-3; clone size: few; CDR3 protein: CASSTGTGNYEQYF; CDR3 DNA: TGCGCCAGCAGTACCGGGACAGGTAACTACGAGCAGTACTTC
D gene: .; J gene: TRBJ2-5; V gene: TRBV4-2; clone size: .; CDR3 protein: CASSAWSTSQETQYF; CDR3 DNA: TGTGCCAGCAGCGCCTGGTCGACTTCCCAAGAGACCCAGTACTTC
D gene: .; J gene: TRBJ1-1; V gene: TRBV21-1; clone size: many; CDR3 protein: CASRKRNTEAFF; CDR3 DNA: TGTGCCAGCAGGAAACGGAACACTGAAGCTTTCTTT
D gene: TRBD1; J gene: TRBJ1-2; V gene: TRBV2; clone size: few; CDR3 protein: CASSEVDRVNGYTF; CDR3 DNA: TGTGCCAGCAGTGAAGTCGACAGGGTCAATGGCTACACCTTC
D gene: .; J gene: TRBJ2-2; V gene: TRBV12-3/TRBV12-4; clone size: many; CDR3 protein: CASSFKSGELFF; CDR3 DNA: TGTGCCAGCAGTTTCAAAAGCGGGGAGCTGTTTTTT
D gene: .; J gene: TRBJ2-5; V gene: TRBV12-3/TRBV12-4; clone size: .; CDR3 protein: CASSGWSHAETQYF; CDR3 DNA: TGTGCCAGCAGCGGCTGGTCGCACGCGGAGACCCAGTACTTC
D gene: .; J gene: TRBJ2-5; V gene: TRBV5-4; clone size: .; CDR3 protein: CASSSRDSGQTQYF; CDR3 DNA: TGTGCCAGCAGCTCTCGGGACTCCGGGCAGACCCAGTACTTC
D gene: .; J gene: TRBJ1-6; V gene: TRBV18; clone size: many; CDR3 protein: CASSPRDNNSPLHF; CDR3 DNA: TGTGCCAGCTCACCACGGGACAATAATTCACCCCTCCACTTT
D gene: TRBD1; J gene: TRBJ2-5; V gene: TRBV30; clone size: .; CDR3 protein: CAWSTTGPGTQYF; CDR3 DNA: TGTGCCTGGAGTACGACAGGGCCCGGGACCCAGTACTTC
D gene: .; J gene: TRBJ2-5; V gene: TRBV20-1; clone size: .; CDR3 protein: CSARSETQYF; CDR3 DNA: TGCAGTGCTCGATCAGAGACCCAGTACTTC
D gene: TRBD1; J gene: TRBJ1-2; V gene: TRBV7-2; clone size: many; CDR3 protein: CASSLGQGDWYGYTF; CDR3 DNA: TGTGCCAGCAGCTTAGGACAGGGGGACTGGTATGGCTACACCTTC
D gene: .; J gene: TRBJ1-2; V gene: TRBV7-2; clone size: .; CDR3 protein: CASSSRTSLGYTF; CDR3 DNA: TGTGCCAGCAGCTCCCGGACGTCCCTAGGCTACACCTTC
D gene: .; J gene: TRBJ1-1; V gene: TRBV29-1; clone size: many; CDR3 protein: CSVVTGASDTEAFF; CDR3 DNA: TGCAGCGTTGTGACAGGCGCTTCTGACACTGAAGCTTTCTTT
D gene: .; J gene: TRBJ2-5; V gene: TRBV5-1; clone size: .; CDR3 protein: CASSSGPRRGEETQYF; CDR3 DNA: TGCGCCAGCAGCTCCGGGCCTCGGAGGGGCGAGGAGACCCAGTACTTC
D gene: .; J gene: TRBJ1-2; V gene: TRBV10-3; clone size: .; CDR3 protein: CAAGYGYTF; CDR3 DNA: TGTGCCGCGGGGTATGGCTACACCTTC
D gene: TRBD2; J gene: TRBJ2-1; V gene: TRBV15; clone size: few; CDR3 protein: CATSSTRLAGYHNEQFF; CDR3 DNA: TGTGCCACCAGCAGCACCAGACTAGCGGGATACCACAATGAGCAGTTCTTC
D gene: .; J gene: TRBJ2-5; V gene: TRBV7-2; clone size: few; CDR3 protein: CASSSGLLETQYF; CDR3 DNA: TGTGCCAGCAGCTCGGGGCTCCTGGAGACCCAGTACTTC
D gene: .; J gene: TRBJ1-6; V gene: TRBV28; clone size: .; CDR3 protein: CASSVQNSPLHF; CDR3 DNA: TGTGCCAGCAGTGTCCAAAATTCACCCCTCCACTTT
D gene: TRBD1; J gene: TRBJ1-5; V gene: TRBV3-1; clone size: .; CDR3 protein: CASSQTGGVGNQPQHF; CDR3 DNA: TGTGCCAGCAGCCAGACAGGGGGTGTTGGCAATCAGCCCCAGCATTTT
D gene: TRBD1; J gene: TRBJ1-3; V gene: TRBV4-1; clone size: .; CDR3 protein: CASSQGTGTGNTIYF; CDR3 DNA: TGCGCCAGCAGCCAAGGGACAGGAACAGGAAACACCATATATTTT
D gene: .; J gene: TRBJ2-7; V gene: TRBV5-4; clone size: few; CDR3 protein: CASSLVGDHSYEQYF; CDR3 DNA: TGTGCCAGCAGCTTGGTAGGGGACCATTCCTACGAGCAGTACTTC
D gene: .; J gene: TRBJ2-5; V gene: TRBV9; clone size: many; CDR3 protein: CASSVGGMSGETQYF; CDR3 DNA: TGTGCCAGCAGCGTAGGGGGGATGTCTGGGGAGACCCAGTACTTC
D gene: .; J gene: TRBJ1-6; V gene: TRBV12-3/TRBV12-4; clone size: many; CDR3 protein: CATTPGPGVSPLHF; CDR3 DNA: TGTGCCACCACCCCCGGACCTGGGGTTTCACCCCTCCACTTT
D gene: .; J gene: TRBJ2-1; V gene: TRBV7-2; clone size: .; CDR3 protein: CASRLVGGSYNEQFF; CDR3 DNA: TGTGCCAGCAGACTGGTAGGGGGATCCTACAATGAGCAGTTCTTC
D gene: .; J gene: TRBJ1-6; V gene: TRBV12-3/TRBV12-4; clone size: many; CDR3 protein: CASSQGSYNSPLHF; CDR3 DNA: TGTGCCAGCAGTCAGGGGTCCTATAATTCACCCCTCCACTTT
D gene: .; J gene: TRBJ2-4; V gene: TRBV6-5; clone size: many; CDR3 protein: CASRTGGGGLQNIQYF; CDR3 DNA: TGTGCCAGCAGAACCGGAGGGGGGGGGCTTCAAAACATTCAGTACTTC
D gene: TRBD1; J gene: TRBJ2-5; V gene: TRBV5-1; clone size: many; CDR3 protein: CASSLARTGSETQYF; CDR3 DNA: TGCGCCAGCAGCTTGGCTAGGACAGGATCAGAGACCCAGTACTTC
D gene: TRBD2; J gene: TRBJ2-2; V gene: TRBV28; clone size: many; CDR3 protein: CASSTPLGRARTGELFF; CDR3 DNA: TGTGCCAGCAGTACCCCTTTGGGGAGGGCTCGGACCGGGGAGCTGTTTTTT
D gene: .; J gene: TRBJ1-2; V gene: TRBV9; clone size: many; CDR3 protein: CASSVAEADGYTF; CDR3 DNA: TGTGCCAGCAGCGTAGCTGAGGCTGATGGCTACACCTTC
D gene: .; J gene: TRBJ2-4; V gene: TRBV2; clone size: many; CDR3 protein: CASSTDGGGIQYF; CDR3 DNA: TGTGCCAGCAGTACGGACGGAGGAGGGATTCAGTACTTC
D gene: TRBD1; J gene: TRBJ1-1; V gene: TRBV12-3/TRBV12-4; clone size: few; CDR3 protein: CASSLRDRLHRAFF; CDR3 DNA: TGTGCCAGCAGCCTTCGGGACAGGTTGCATAGAGCTTTCTTT
D gene: .; J gene: TRBJ1-2; V gene: TRBV6-2/TRBV6-3; clone size: many; CDR3 protein: CASSQIGNYGYTF; CDR3 DNA: TGTGCCAGCAGCCAGATTGGAAACTATGGCTACACCTTC
D gene: TRBD2; J gene: TRBJ2-2; V gene: TRBV27; clone size: few; CDR3 protein: CASSISGGALGELFF; CDR3 DNA: TGTGCCAGCAGCATCTCCGGGGGGGCCCTCGGGGAGCTGTTTTTT